Presented here are 26 T cell receptor beta chains from one specimen sequenced in a study of cytomegalovirus exposure and HLA in healthy donors. The study ran its PCR with 60 Vbeta and 13 Jbeta primers. Data came from immunoSEQ multiplex PCR; TCRdb stores just in-frame clones and leaves some out. The sample holds approximately 150,000 clones, 75% to 85% seen once. Material for sequencing was PBMCs. Source of these receptors: a woman aged 40 to 50 in good health and CMV-seropositive.

The CDR3 nucleotides read TGCGCCAGACAGGGGATTTCACCCCTCCACTTT. This gives the protein CARQGISPLHF. This chain uses TRBV10-1 with TRBJ1-6, with 7 bases aligning to TRBD1. Germline trimming cut 9 bases from V and 9 bases from J; bases unmatched to any gene: 2. Germline CDR1 is WNHNN and CDR2 is SYGVQD (reference sequence). CDR3 length: 11 amino acids.

This chain connects TRBV7-2 to TRBJ2-4, with 8 nucleotides matching TRBD2. This CDR3 has 19 amino acids. V lost 5 bases and J lost 1; bases outside the gene matches: 16. Germline V gives CDR1 SGHTA, CDR2 FQGNSA. The CDR3 region is CASSTGGVVQFRAKNIQYF. In nucleotides, the CDR3 is TGTGCCAGCAGCACGGGGGGGGTTGTCCAGTTCCGGGCCAAAAACATTCAGTACTTC.

The chain has TRBV11-2 and TRBJ2-2; 11 bases line up with TRBD2. Germline assignment: CDR1 SGHAT and CDR2 FQNNGV. The CDR3 contains 14 residues. The ends lost 5 bases at V and 6 bases at J; junction bases unmatched: 2. CDR3 DNA: TGTGCCAGCAGCCTGACTAGCGGGGCCGGGGAGCTGTTTTTT. Its protein is CASSLTSGAGELFF.

This clone was counted a few times. The chain has TRBV5-5 and TRBJ2-2, with 8 bases fitting TRBD2. Germline V gene lookup returns CDR1 SGHKS and CDR2 YYEKEE (reference sequence). Germline trimming cut 1 base from V and 7 bases from J; bases unmatched to any gene: 6. The CDR3 is 15 amino acids. The CDR3 region is CASSLREGPVGELFF. The CDR3 bases are TGTGCCAGCAGCTTGCGGGAGGGCCCGGTCGGGGAGCTGTTTTTT.

This rearrangement joins TRBV27 to TRBJ2-7; the match to TRBD2 covers 13 bases. Germline V CDR1 and CDR2: MNHEY, SMNVEV (reference sequence). The CDR3 totals 16 residues. J gave up 0 bases and V 8 bases, and 7 bases lay outside the gene matches. CDR3 sequence (DNA): TGTGCCAGCCGCGGACTAGCGGGAGCCTACTCCTACGAGCAGTACTTC. It encodes CASRGLAGAYSYEQYF.

This clone was observed once. The chain recombines TRBV7-8 with TRBJ1-1; D might be TRBD1 (5 bases). CDR1 is SGHVS, CDR2 FQNEAQ, per germline. Trimming cost V 3 bases and J 5 bases, with 10 bases left between them. The CDR3 covers 13 residues. The CDR3 DNA follows: TGTGCCAGCAGCTTTTATGGGGGGACTGAAGCTTTCTTT. Translating it yields CASSFYGGTEAFF.

The rearrangement links TRBV7-2 to TRBJ2-7; 13 nucleotides line up with TRBD2. Per the germline V gene, CDR1 is SGHTA and CDR2 is FQGNSA. CDR3 length: 13 amino acids. Unmatched junction bases numbered 1, after V lost 5 bases and J lost 6 bases. The CDR3 loop is CASSGTSGTEQYF. In DNA form, the CDR3 reads TGTGCCAGCAGCGGGACTAGCGGGACCGAGCAGTACTTC.

The chain links TRBV5-1 to TRBJ2-7; 11 positions match TRBD1. CDR1 and CDR2 from the germline V gene are SGHRS and YFSETQ. V was pared by 4 bases and J by 3 bases, with 6 bases of the junction left unmatched. CDR3 length: 15 residues. For the CDR3, the DNA is TGCGCCAGCAGCCAGACCGGGACAGGGGGCTACGAGCAGTACTTC. Amino acid sequence: CASSQTGTGGYEQYF.

In its sample, this clone was seen a few times. The rearrangement links TRBV19 to TRBJ2-1, with 7 bases matching TRBD2. This CDR3 comprises 14 residues. The germline V gene has CDR1 LNHDA and CDR2 SQIVND (reference sequence). V was clipped by 4 bases and J by 3 bases; unmatched bases: 3. The CDR3 loop is CASSTAGVYNEQFF. The CDR3 coding sequence is TGTGCCAGTAGTACGGCGGGAGTCTACAATGAGCAGTTCTTC.

This clone was found once. CDR3 amino acids: CASSPGWSNQPQHF. The CDR3 DNA reads as TGTGCCAGCAGCCCGGGATGGAGCAATCAGCCCCAGCATTTT. The chain couples TRBV14 to TRBJ1-5, with D uncertain. V lost 4 bases and J 1 base, leaving 8 bases between the germline ends. Per the germline V gene, CDR1 is SGHDN and CDR2 is FVKESK. This CDR3 spans 14 amino acids.

V gene TRBV27 combines with J gene TRBJ2-1; 7 positions match TRBD2. V lost 3 bases to trimming and J lost 4 bases; unmatched junction nucleotides: 9. This CDR3 comprises 16 residues. Germline V CDR1 and CDR2: MNHEY, SMNVEV (reference sequence). Here the CDR3 DNA reads TGTGCCAGCAGTTTTCTCTCGATGGGGGGGTACAATGAGCAGTTCTTC. It yields the protein CASSFLSMGGYNEQFF.

V is TRBV10-3 and J is TRBJ2-5; D call uncertain. TRBJ2-7 matches the DNA end more closely, so the J call is doubtful. The CDR3 runs to 13 residues. Germline V gene data show CDR1 as ENHRY and CDR2 as SYGVKD. The CDR3 here is CAISGGSSYEQYF. The CDR3 coding sequence is TGTGCCATCAGTGGCGGATCCTCCTACGAGCAGTACTTC.

Only a few counts were recorded for this clone. V and J are TRBV11-3 and TRBJ2-5; a possible D gene is TRBD1 (6 bases). This CDR3 contains 14 residues. V dropped 5 bases and J dropped 3 bases, with 13 bases sitting between them. CDR1 is SGHNT and CDR2 is YENEEA in the germline V gene. CDR3 DNA sequence: TGTGCCAGCAGCCTTGGGGACAATGAAGAGACCCAGTACTTC. It codes for CASSLGDNEETQYF.

This clone has just one count. V usage is TRBV28 and J usage is TRBJ2-1; weak D call: TRBD1 (6 bases). Trimming stripped 5 bases from V and 13 bases from J, with 12 bases between. Germline CDR1 reads MDHEN; CDR2 reads SYDVKM. CDR3 size: 11 residues. This chain's CDR3 is CASSRGSYQFF. The CDR3 DNA reads as TGTGCCAGCAGTAGGGGGTCCTACCAGTTCTTC. The variable domain in full, with the rest retrieved from reference TRBV28 and TRBJ2-1, is DVKVTQSSRYLVKRTGEKVFLECVQDMDHENMFWYRQDPGLGLRLIYFSYDVKMKEKGDIPEGYSVSREKKERFSLILESASTNQTSMYLCASSRGSYQFFGPGTRLTVL.

The chain recombines TRBV19 with TRBJ2-7; 7 bases are a match to TRBD1. Germline-derived CDR1 and CDR2 are LNHDA and SQIVND (reference sequence). The junction had 8 bases not matched to a gene; V was cut back by 3 bases and J by 3 bases. This CDR3 contains 15 residues. This CDR3 reads CASSISGGRYYEQYF. In nucleotides, the CDR3 is TGTGCCAGTAGTATTTCAGGGGGTCGCTACTACGAGCAGTACTTC.

The chain links TRBV7-2 to TRBJ1-5; D gene uncertain. The length of the CDR3 is 15 residues. Germline CDR1 SGHTA, CDR2 FQGNSA. V gave up 1 base and J gave up 6 bases, with 13 bases separating them. The CDR3 protein is CASSLGTGMGQPQHF. The DNA of the CDR3 is TGTGCCAGCAGCTTAGGGACGGGGATGGGTCAGCCCCAGCATTTT.

The V gene is TRBV19, the J gene TRBJ1-2, with TRBD1 matching 7 bases. The CDR3 spans 14 residues. Germline CDR1 is LNHDA and CDR2 is SQIVND (reference sequence). With 3 bases clipped from V and 4 bases from J, the junction kept 5 bases outside the gene matches. CDR3 sequence: CASSMGGQIYGYTF. The CDR3 DNA follows: TGTGCCAGTAGTATGGGGGGACAGATCTATGGCTACACCTTC.

This clone was counted once. The chain employs TRBV4-1 and TRBJ2-3; maybe TRBD2 (6 bases). The germline V gene encodes CDR1 MGHRA and CDR2 YSYEKL. This CDR3 is built from 17 residues. Trimming removed 0 bases from V and 4 bases from J, with 17 bases in between. The CDR3 DNA follows: TGCGCCAGCAGCCAAGATGGAGCAGGGAGGTGGTCAGATACGCAGTATTTT. Translating it yields CASSQDGAGRWSDTQYF.

This clone was counted once. V usage is TRBV6-4 and J usage is TRBJ1-1; tentative D call: TRBD1 (5 bases). The V end lost 8 bases, the J end lost 1 base, and 11 bases lay between the germline ends. Germline V gene lookup returns CDR1 MRHNA and CDR2 SNTAGT. The CDR3 sequence is 13 residues long. CDR3 in DNA: TGTGCCAGCGCCCGACAGAGGAACACTGAAGCTTTCTTT. This translates into CASARQRNTEAFF.

The CDR3 spells CASRPFGTDSEQFF. The CDR3, as DNA: TGCGCCAGCAGACCCTTTGGGACAGATTCCGAGCAGTTCTTC. The V and J genes are TRBV5-1 and TRBJ2-1; 7 bases agree with TRBD1. The V and J ends lost 5 bases and 10 bases, in that order; junction bases with no gene match: 12. This CDR3 region has 14 residues. Germline values: CDR1 SGHRS, CDR2 YFSETQ.

J is TRBJ2-7 and V is TRBV10-3; TRBD1 matches 9 bases. This CDR3 contains 14 residues. V lost 4 bases and J lost 3; bases outside the gene matches: 4. The germline V gene has CDR1 ENHRY and CDR2 SYGVKD. CDR3 in amino acids: CAISAGTGFYEQYF. The DNA of the CDR3 is TGTGCCATCAGTGCAGGGACAGGGTTCTACGAGCAGTACTTC.

This chain joins TRBV10-3 and TRBJ1-2, with TRBD1 as a possible D gene (6 bases). This CDR3 comprises 14 residues. The germline gives CDR1 ENHRY, CDR2 SYGVKD. The V end lost 4 bases, the J end lost 8 bases, and 17 bases lay between the germline ends. CDR3 amino acids: CAISGTAGRLGYTF. CDR3 DNA sequence: TGTGCCATCAGTGGGACAGCCGGAAGGCTAGGCTACACCTTC.

V usage is TRBV4-1 and J usage is TRBJ1-4; TRBD1 matches at 9 bases. CDR3 length: 15 amino acids. From germline, CDR1 is MGHRA and CDR2 YSYEKL. Germline trimming cut 3 bases from V and 4 bases from J; bases unmatched to any gene: 3. CDR3: CASSQGDRDNEKLFF. In DNA form, the CDR3 reads TGCGCCAGCAGCCAGGGGGACAGGGATAATGAAAAACTGTTTTTT.

The genes are TRBV30 and TRBJ1-4; possible D gene TRBD1, 5 bases. The CDR3 is 13 amino acids. With 4 bases removed from V and 6 bases from J, the gap between germline ends came to 12 bases. The V gene's germline CDR1 is GTSNPN and CDR2 SVGIG (reference sequence). In nucleotides, the CDR3 is TGTGCCTGGACAGGGCAGGGTCATGAAAAACTGTTTTTT. Protein product: CAWTGQGHEKLFF.

The genes are TRBV6-5 and TRBJ2-5, with 9 bases identical to TRBD1. Losses at the gene ends were 6 bases for V and 5 bases for J; bases not matched to a gene: 10. The germline gives CDR1 MNHEY, CDR2 SVGAGI. The CDR3 is made up of 15 amino acids. CDR3 sequence (DNA): TGTGCCAGCAGATCCACAGGGGGCTGGATGGAGACCCAGTACTTC. Translation: CASRSTGGWMETQYF.

The J gene is TRBJ1-1, the V gene TRBV10-3; the D gene is possibly TRBD1 (5 bases). Germline V CDR1 and CDR2: ENHRY, SYGVKD. Trimming shortened V by 8 bases and J by 5 bases, and 18 bases separated the two germline ends. The CDR3 sequence is 14 residues long. This chain's CDR3 is CAIRTAGQGTEAFF. The CDR3 DNA reads as TGTGCCATCCGAACGGCGGGGCAAGGAACTGAAGCTTTCTTT.